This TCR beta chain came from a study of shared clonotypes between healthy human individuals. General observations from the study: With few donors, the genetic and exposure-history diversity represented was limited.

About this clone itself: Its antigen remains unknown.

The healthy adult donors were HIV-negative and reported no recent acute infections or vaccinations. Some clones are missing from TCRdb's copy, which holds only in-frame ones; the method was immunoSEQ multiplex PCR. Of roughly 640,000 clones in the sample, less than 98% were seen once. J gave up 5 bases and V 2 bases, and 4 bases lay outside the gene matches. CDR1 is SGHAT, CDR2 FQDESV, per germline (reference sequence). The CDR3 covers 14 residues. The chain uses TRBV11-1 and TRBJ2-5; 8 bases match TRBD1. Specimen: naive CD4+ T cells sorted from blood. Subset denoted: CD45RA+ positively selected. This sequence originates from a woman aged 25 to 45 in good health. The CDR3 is CASSLNQGAETQYF. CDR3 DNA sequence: TGTGCCAGCAGCTTAAACCAGGGGGCGGAGACCCAGTACTTC.